The 13 T cell receptor beta chains listed next were all sequenced from one sample in a study of response to subunit inactivated influenza vaccine. MiXCR, applied by TCRdb to the RT-PCR reads, yields one record per CDR3 protein. The table includes more than 550,000 distinct CDR3 sequences, 11% detected once. The same sample was also used in a study of T cells expressing NK-cell markers. That investigation notes: Beta-chain TCR cDNA was generated via 5'RACE template switching with UMIs.

The starting material was PBMCs from blood, obtained on the day of vaccination. The receptor set was obtained from a man aged 50-60 years who received an inactivated influenza vaccine.

The chain couples TRBV7-8 to TRBJ2-5; 8 bases fit TRBD1. Germline V gives CDR1 SGHVS, CDR2 FQNEAQ. The J segment lost 0 bases and the V segment lost 4 bases, leaving 1 base of the junction unmatched. This CDR3 is 14 amino acids long. The CDR3 here is CASSSGQDQETQYF. The CDR3 DNA reads as TGTGCCAGCAGCTCGGGACAGGACCAAGAGACCCAGTACTTC.

In its sample, this clonotype was seen a few times. The chain is built from TRBV20-1 and TRBJ2-6; D tentatively reads TRBD1 or TRBD2 (5 bases each). The V end was cut by 6 bases, the J end by 1 base, with 16 bases between. Germline loops: CDR1 DFQATT, CDR2 SNEGSKA (reference sequence). The CDR3 totals 16 residues. The CDR3, as DNA: TGCAGTGCCTTACCCAGGGAGAGGTCTGGGGCCAACGTCCTGACTTTC. This translates into CSALPRERSGANVLTF.

The chain links TRBV10-3 to TRBJ2-5; tentatively, D is TRBD1 or TRBD2 (5 bases each). The CDR3 is 13 amino acids. Germline V CDR1 and CDR2: ENHRY, SYGVKD. V was trimmed by 4 bases and J by 0 bases, leaving 6 bases between them. The CDR3 spells CAISGGYQETQYF. The DNA of the CDR3 is TGTGCCATCAGTGGGGGGTACCAAGAGACCCAGTACTTC.

This clonotype appeared a few times. The CDR3 DNA reads TGTGCCAGCAGTTTATGGGGACAGGGGACCTACGAGCAGTACTTC. Amino acid sequence: CASSLWGQGTYEQYF. The chain joins TRBV27 to TRBJ2-7, with TRBD1 identical over 10 bases. The V and J ends lost 1 base and 2 bases, in that order; junction bases with no gene match: 2. The CDR3 has 15 amino acids. Germline lookup yields CDR1 MNHEY and CDR2 SMNVEV (reference sequence).

This clonotype was counted between two and nine times. The rearrangement links TRBV7-2 to TRBJ2-5; weak D call: TRBD1 (6 bases). The V end lost 5 bases, the J end lost 0 bases, and 16 bases lay between the germline ends. The CDR3 sequence is 16 residues long. Germline values: CDR1 SGHTA, CDR2 FQGNSA. The CDR3 sequence: CASSVGLWDNQETQYF. Here the CDR3 DNA reads TGTGCCAGCAGCGTAGGGTTGTGGGACAACCAAGAGACCCAGTACTTC.

This clonotype was observed at least ten times. J is TRBJ2-7 and V is TRBV4-2; tentatively, D is TRBD1 or TRBD2 (6 bases each). Trimming cost V 4 bases and J 2 bases, with 15 bases left between them. CDR1 and CDR2 (germline): LGHNA, YNFKEQ. This CDR3 region has 15 residues. For the CDR3, the DNA is TGTGCCAGCAGCCCCGGGGGCGGGTCTACCTACGAGCAGTACTTC. Protein sequence: CASSPGGGSTYEQYF.

This clonotype was counted ten times or more. This chain links TRBV2 with TRBJ1-2, with D possibly matching TRBD1 (5 bases). V was trimmed by 0 bases and J by 5 bases, leaving 7 bases between them. Germline V CDR1 and CDR2: SNHLY, FYNNEI. The CDR3 totals 13 residues. This CDR3 reads CASSEAGGYGYTF. The CDR3 coding sequence is TGTGCCAGCAGTGAAGCGGGGGGTTATGGCTACACCTTC.

The chain recombines TRBV29-1 with TRBJ1-2; 8 bases match TRBD1. CDR1 and CDR2 from the germline V gene are SQVTM and ANQGSEA. The CDR3 is 13 residues long. With 4 bases clipped from V and 3 bases from J, the junction kept 4 bases outside the gene matches. The CDR3 spells CSVGQGIYYGYTF. Here the CDR3 DNA reads TGCAGCGTTGGACAGGGGATATACTATGGCTACACCTTC.

V is TRBV25-1 and J is TRBJ1-4; TRBD1 might be the D (5 bases). Trimming stripped 0 bases from V and 8 bases from J, with 16 bases between. Germline assignment: CDR1 MGHDK and CDR2 SYGVNS. The CDR3 covers 16 residues. The CDR3 DNA follows: TGTGCCAGCAGTGAATACCGGGACGGGAGAGGGGAAAAACTGTTTTTT. Protein product: CASSEYRDGRGEKLFF.

V usage is TRBV5-4 and J usage is TRBJ2-7; 12 nucleotides align to TRBD2. Per the germline V gene, CDR1 is SGHNT and CDR2 is YYREEE (reference sequence). The CDR3 has 15 amino acids. The V and J ends lost 2 bases and 5 bases, in that order; junction bases with no gene match: 5. CDR3 sequence reads: CASSFWTSGTDEQYF. CDR3 coding DNA: TGTGCCAGCAGCTTTTGGACTAGCGGGACTGACGAGCAGTACTTC.

The CDR3 reads CASRDLLGSGGELFF. The CDR3 bases are TGCGCCAGCAGGGATTTATTGGGTTCCGGCGGGGAGCTGTTTTTT. V usage is TRBV5-1 and J usage is TRBJ2-2; D is uncertain. Trimming shortened V by 5 bases and J by 7 bases, and 18 bases separated the two germline ends. The length of the CDR3 is 15 residues. Germline V lookup: CDR1 SGHRS, CDR2 YFSETQ.

The genes are TRBV7-3 and TRBJ2-3, with D unclear. The CDR3 is 16 amino acids. V was trimmed by 3 bases and J by 0 bases, leaving 13 bases between them. From germline, CDR1 is SGHTA and CDR2 FQGTGA. The CDR3 DNA follows: TGTGCCAGCAGCTTGGCGATTCTTTTGAGCACAGATACGCAGTATTTT. The encoded protein is CASSLAILLSTDTQYF. Supplemented by reference TRBV7-3 and TRBJ2-3, the full variable domain reads GAGVSQTPSNKVTEKGKYVELRCDPISGHTALYWYRQSLGQGPEFLIYFQGTGAADDSGLPNDRFFAVRPEGSVSTLKIQRTERGDSAVYLCASSLAILLSTDTQYFGPGTRLTVL.

This clonotype was counted ten times or more. The chain uses TRBV29-1 and TRBJ1-3, with D maybe TRBD1 (6 bases). CDR3 length: 14 amino acids. The V end lost 6 bases, the J end lost 0 bases, and 12 bases lay between the germline ends. CDR1 SQVTM and CDR2 ANQGSEA come from the germline V gene. CDR3 sequence (DNA): TGCAGCGTGGAGGACAGCAACTCTGGAAACACCATATATTTT. Encoded protein: CSVEDSNSGNTIYF.